This T cell receptor beta chain was captured by sequencing in a study of blood T cell repertoires in COVID-19. For the study at large: Researchers got acute and convalescent COVID-19 samples from the United States, Italy and Spain. Sources were T cells, B-cell-depleted T cells, or PBMCs; the material itself was cDNA or gDNA.

The CDR3 contains 16 residues. V was clipped by 6 bases and J by 5 bases; unmatched bases: 8. The germline V gene has CDR1 SGHAT and CDR2 FQDESV (reference sequence). Authors' processing steps: How many nucleated cells were present was estimated from reference gene primer amplification. The protocol was immunoSEQ multiplex PCR, while the TCRdb copy is restricted to in-frame clones and leaves out a portion. That table is the source of V, J and clone size, and D and trimming were worked out from the DNA. This table holds a few hundred thousand clones, roughly 89% found once. The chain joins TRBV11-1 to TRBJ2-1; 12 nucleotides line up with TRBD2. Sequenced input: peripheral blood. The receptor was derived from a woman in her thirties or forties who had recovered from COVID-19. This CDR3 is CASRLLAGGPNNEQFF. In DNA, the CDR3 is TGTGCCAGCAGATTGCTAGCGGGAGGGCCTAACAATGAGCAGTTCTTC.